This T cell receptor beta chain comes out of a study of T cells after yellow fever vaccination (dated by TCRdb to between 2019 and 2020). About the study as a whole: Libraries from fractions with low cell numbers were prepared with the SMART-Seq v4 Ultra Low Input RNA kit. Blood was collected at multiple timepoints before and after primary and secondary immunization, and bulk PBMC replicates and cell subsets were isolated. Two healthy male donors, one aged 18 to 30 and one aged 30 to 40 years, made up the cohort. Bulk TCR alpha and beta repertoires were sequenced longitudinally to track T-cell clones before and after primary and booster YFV17D yellow fever vaccination. Beyond this particular receptor, the publication reports: Computational filtering was needed because FACS-sorted repertoires could contain abundant contaminating clonotypes from the bulk population. Because the study included only a couple of donors, the extent to which the findings can be generalized is limited. A small share of clonotypes occurred in both CD4 and CD8 compartments, likely arising from convergent recombination. Compared with the primary T-cell response, the secondary T-cell response was faster but weaker, reaching its peak on day 5 rather than on day 15. After the booster, most clones that had expanded after primary vaccination were detected again (nearly 97% of CD4 and around nine tenths of CD8), suggesting broad maintenance of memory.

In the germline V gene, CDR1 corresponds to MNHEY and CDR2 to SVGAGI. The CDR3 runs 14 amino acids, cysteine and phenylalanine included. Only the CDR3 region is kept as DNA, spanning 42 bases read in frame from base 1. Compared with germline, V lacks 2 bases and J lacks 6 bases; bases without a gene match: 7. The instrument given in TCRdb is Illumina NovaSeq 6000. TCR cDNA was made using 5'RACE template switching, a step that added a universal primer site and unique molecular identifiers. Priming for cDNA synthesis came from both the TCR alpha and TCR beta constant segments. Libraries were amplified in two PCR steps, with sample barcodes and sequencing adapters added in the second step. Sequencing of libraries was performed on Illumina HiSeq 2500 (2x100 bp) or NovaSeq (2x150 bp). As for the authors' bioinformatics: Reads were demultiplexed and collapsed into UMI consensus sequences with MIGEC, and V(D)J alignment was performed with MiXCR. Clonotypes responding to the vaccine were identified with edgeR on replicate PBMC samples, with the criteria of FDR below 0.01 and a log2 fold change above 5 up to day 15. Each bulk clonotype received a CD4 or CD8 identity based on whether the sequenced CD4 or CD8 repertoire contained that clonotype at higher abundance. The public reads were reprocessed in TCRdb via fastp at Q25 and MiXCR, keeping in-frame beta chains. Every entry covers one CDR3 protein and lists the most common genes and DNA from its rows. TCRdb, rather than the study authors, made the V and J calls. Here the sample has 200,000 to 300,000 distinct CDR3 sequences; around 3.5% occur a single time. The top ten clones comprise 15% to 20% of the sample.

The treatment or condition label on this specimen signifies: live attenuated yellow fever vaccine strain. At every blood-draw timepoint, two biological replicates of bulk PBMCs were collected. A standard Ficoll-Paque protocol was used to isolate PBMCs from peripheral blood. TriZol was used to extract RNA from bulk PBMCs, from CD4 and CD8 fractions, and from dextramer-positive and dextramer-negative fractions. This clonotype was detected ten times or more. What this receptor recognizes is not known. Per-base quality was not reported, and no clone a single base away is much larger than it. In this chain, TRBV6-5 is recombined with TRBJ2-7, with 7 bases aligning to TRBD2. The specimen was PBMCs, collected 15 days after the yellow fever booster vaccination. This TCR was recovered from a young man who received the YFV17D yellow fever vaccine. CDR3 protein: CASSYRVGGGEQYF. The nucleotides are TGTGCCAGCAGTTACAGGGTGGGCGGGGGCGAGCAGTACTTC.